This T cell receptor (beta chain) was recorded in a study of cytomegalovirus exposure and HLA in healthy donors. Note on this clone: The antigen is undetermined.

Study findings and constraints: In a later analysis, at a false discovery rate of 0.05, about 16,000 TCR beta sequences matched HLA alleles. Sequencing had likely introduced a cluster of highly shared sequence variants as an artifact. Usually a TCR sequence was rare, but some public TCRs were found in many donors.

This CDR3 comprises 13 residues. The V and J ends lost 7 bases and 5 bases, in that order; junction bases with no gene match: 3. Germline V gene sequence: CDR1 SGHRS, CDR2 YFSETQ. 60 Vbeta and 13 Jbeta primers were used in PCR. The protocol was immunoSEQ multiplex PCR, while the TCRdb copy is restricted to in-frame clones and leaves out a portion. The table records hundreds of thousands of clones, approximately 83% of them present only once. Sample: PBMCs. This clonotype originated in a boy aged 2 to 9 in good health and CMV-seronegative. This chain connects TRBV5-1 to TRBJ1-2; the match to TRBD1 covers 12 bases. This chain's CDR3 is CASGTGGVYGYTF. CDR3 coding DNA: TGCGCCAGCGGGACAGGGGGCGTATATGGCTACACCTTC.